The 29 T cell receptor beta chains below come from one sample, sequenced in a study of cytomegalovirus exposure and HLA in healthy donors. The PCR used 60 Vbeta and 13 Jbeta primers. The protocol was immunoSEQ multiplex PCR, while the TCRdb copy is restricted to in-frame clones and leaves out a portion. The data hold about 98,000 clones, with about 81% observed a single time. Input material: PBMCs. The source of these receptors is a man aged 35 to 55 in good health and CMV-seronegative.

The rearrangement links TRBV29-1 to TRBJ1-1; possibly TRBD1 for D (6 bases). The CDR3 length is 13 residues. Germline CDR1 SQVTM, CDR2 ANQGSEA. V lost 4 bases to trimming and J lost 0 bases, with 9 bases between them. In DNA, the CDR3 is TGCAGCGTTGGGGGGCGTTTGAACACTGAAGCTTTCTTT. It yields the protein CSVGGRLNTEAFF.

The rearrangement joins TRBV9 to TRBJ2-2; TRBD1 aligns across 12 bases. With V trimmed by 1 base and J by 7 bases, 5 bases remained unmatched. Germline V CDR1 and CDR2: SGDLS, YYNGEE. This CDR3 contains 16 residues. This chain's CDR3 is CASSVRGQGAVGELFF. In nucleotides, the CDR3 is TGTGCCAGCAGCGTAAGGGGACAGGGGGCTGTCGGGGAGCTGTTTTTT.

The chain uses TRBV25-1 and TRBJ1-5; the match to TRBD1 covers 7 bases. Germline lookup yields CDR1 MGHDK and CDR2 SYGVNS. The trim removed 1 base at V and 7 bases at J, leaving 13 bases unmatched. This CDR3 region has 17 residues. CDR3 amino acids: CASSESQVQGINQPQHF. CDR3 nucleotides: TGTGCCAGCAGTGAATCCCAGGTACAGGGGATCAACCAGCCCCAGCATTTT.

J is TRBJ1-1 and V is TRBV5-1; possible D gene TRBD1, 6 bases. This CDR3 contains 15 residues. V lost 2 bases to trimming and J lost 1 base, with 12 bases between them. Germline V gene lookup returns CDR1 SGHRS and CDR2 YFSETQ. CDR3: CASSFFDRTNTEAFF. CDR3 in DNA: TGCGCCAGCAGCTTTTTCGACAGGACGAACACTGAAGCTTTCTTT.

The chain couples TRBV7-9 to TRBJ2-1, with D hard to call. The CDR3 runs to 12 residues. The germline V and J ends were trimmed by 1 base and 10 bases, with 8 bases remaining between them. CDR1 and CDR2 from the germline V gene are SEHNR and FQNEAQ (reference sequence). CDR3 sequence: CASSLVSEEQFF. The CDR3 region has the DNA TGTGCCAGCAGCTTAGTTTCTGAGGAGCAGTTCTTC.

The CDR3 loop is CASTGLAGTETQYF. CDR3 coding DNA: TGTGCCAGCACCGGACTAGCGGGGACAGAGACCCAGTACTTC. The genes are TRBV6-5 and TRBJ2-5; 12 bases map to TRBD2. CDR1 is MNHEY and CDR2 is SVGAGI in the germline V gene. The junction had 4 bases not matched to a gene; V was cut back by 7 bases and J by 4 bases. There are 14 residues in the CDR3.

CDR3 sequence (DNA): TGTGCCAGCAGCAGGGACTCGACAACTAATGAAAAACTGTTTTTT. Amino acid sequence: CASSRDSTTNEKLFF. The chain joins TRBV7-2 to TRBJ1-4; tentatively, D is TRBD1 (5 bases). Trimming removed 5 bases at V and 0 bases at J, with 10 bases between. Germline loops: CDR1 SGHTA, CDR2 FQGNSA. The CDR3 runs 15 residues.

V usage is TRBV5-5 and J usage is TRBJ1-4, with 7 bases fitting TRBD1. This CDR3 spans 16 amino acids. V dropped 4 bases and J dropped 0; count of bases not matched to a gene: 6. Germline CDR1 and CDR2: SGHKS and YYEKEE (reference sequence). DNA for the CDR3: TGTGCCAGCAGCAGAGGACAGGTGACAACTAATGAAAAACTGTTTTTT. Its translation is CASSRGQVTTNEKLFF.

This chain uses TRBV5-1 with TRBJ1-1; no reliable D call. Germline assignment: CDR1 SGHRS and CDR2 YFSETQ. Trimming took 4 bases from V and 0 from J, leaving 16 bases between them. This CDR3 has 16 residues. Here the CDR3 reads CASSLTSRSLNTEAFF. The CDR3 DNA is TGCGCCAGCAGCCTGACCTCACGGAGCCTGAACACTGAAGCTTTCTTT.

There are a few counts of this clone. This rearrangement joins TRBV7-9 to TRBJ1-1; no firm D call. The CDR3 contains 13 residues. Trimming took off 2 bases at V and 2 bases at J, with 6 bases between the two ends. Germline-derived CDR1 and CDR2 are SEHNR and FQNEAQ (reference sequence). The chain's CDR3 is CASSLIQNTEAFF. CDR3 bases: TGTGCCAGCAGCTTAATCCAAAACACTGAAGCTTTCTTT.

The table lists this clone with a few counts. This sequence joins TRBV6-1 and TRBJ2-5; D is unclear. The tail of the sequence fits TRBJ2-7 better, so the J call may be wrong. The CDR3 length is 13 residues. Germline V gene data show CDR1 as MNHNS and CDR2 as SASEGT. The CDR3 here is CASKAGSSYEQYF. CDR3 sequence (DNA): TGTGCCAGCAAGGCAGGAAGCTCCTACGAGCAGTACTTC.

This sequence joins TRBV19 and TRBJ1-1, with D possibly matching TRBD1 (5 bases). In germline, CDR1 is LNHDA, CDR2 SQIVND (reference sequence). CDR3 length: 13 amino acids. V shed 6 bases and J shed 2 bases, with 10 bases lying between them. The CDR3: CASSQGENTEAFF. The CDR3 DNA sequence: TGTGCCAGTAGCCAAGGGGAAAACACTGAAGCTTTCTTT.

The chain recombines TRBV7-6 with TRBJ2-5, with D perhaps TRBD2 (6 bases). Trimming left V 1 base short and J 4 bases short, with 16 bases between. CDR3 size: 16 residues. Germline lookup yields CDR1 SGHVS and CDR2 FNYEAQ. CDR3 residues: CASSLGRLAGTETQYF. CDR3 bases: TGTGCCAGCAGCTTAGGGCGCTTGGCGGGGACAGAGACCCAGTACTTC.

The chain couples TRBV2 to TRBJ1-2; TRBD1 matches 8 bases. The trim removed 8 bases at V and 0 bases at J, leaving 14 bases unmatched. CDR1 and CDR2 (germline): SNHLY, FYNNEI. This CDR3 has 17 amino acids. The CDR3 spells CASERGSRGLSNYGYTF. The CDR3, as DNA: TGTGCCAGCGAGAGGGGTAGCAGGGGGCTTTCTAACTATGGCTACACCTTC.

J is TRBJ1-2 and V is TRBV6-5; 7 bases match TRBD1. Germline V gives CDR1 MNHEY, CDR2 SVGAGI. There are 15 residues in the CDR3. J gave up 2 bases and V 4 bases, and 7 bases lay outside the gene matches. The CDR3 nucleotides read TGTGCCAGCAGTTTTGGACAGGCCGGGAACTATGGCTACACCTTC. Protein product: CASSFGQAGNYGYTF.

The chain carries TRBV9 and TRBJ2-7; weak D call: TRBD1 (6 bases). Germline V lookup: CDR1 SGDLS, CDR2 YYNGEE. V shed 3 bases and J shed 2 bases, with 15 bases lying between them. There are 15 residues in the CDR3. This CDR3 is CASSGFGTKPYEQYF. In DNA, the CDR3 is TGTGCCAGCAGCGGCTTCGGGACAAAGCCCTACGAGCAGTACTTC.

V is TRBV6-1 and J is TRBJ1-1, with TRBD1 as a possible D gene (5 bases). The V and J ends lost 5 bases and 6 bases respectively, with 7 bases between them. Germline CDR1 is MNHNS and CDR2 is SASEGT. This CDR3 region has 11 residues. The CDR3 here is CASSPGSEAFF. DNA for the CDR3: TGTGCCAGCAGTCCAGGGTCTGAAGCTTTCTTT.

This sequence joins TRBV18 and TRBJ1-1, with D maybe TRBD1 (5 bases). This CDR3 has 13 amino acids. V was cut by 6 bases and J by 0 bases, with 8 bases left in between. Germline CDR1 KGHSH, CDR2 LQKENI. The CDR3, as DNA: TGTGCCAGCTCGAAGGGGATGAACACTGAAGCTTTCTTT. Translating gives CASSKGMNTEAFF.

The rearrangement links TRBV5-1 to TRBJ1-3, with D possibly being TRBD1 (6 bases). With 4 bases removed from V and 2 bases from J, the gap between germline ends came to 13 bases. The CDR3 runs to 15 residues. CDR1 and CDR2 (germline): SGHRS, YFSETQ. This CDR3 is CASSVQGDTGNTIYF. The CDR3 DNA is TGCGCCAGCAGCGTACAGGGAGATACTGGAAACACCATATATTTT.

The chain employs TRBV7-9 and TRBJ1-4; 8 bases line up with TRBD1. CDR3 length: 14 amino acids. Trimming at V came to 5 bases and at J to 7 bases, leaving 6 bases not matched to a gene. Per the germline V gene, CDR1 is SEHNR and CDR2 is FQNEAQ (reference sequence). The CDR3 DNA sequence: TGTGCCAGCAGCACCGGGACAGGTTTTGAAAAACTGTTTTTT. Amino acid sequence: CASSTGTGFEKLFF.

The chain uses TRBV5-6 and TRBJ2-7; 10 nucleotides match TRBD1. The V and J ends lost 5 bases and 4 bases, in that order; junction bases with no gene match: 6. This CDR3 contains 14 residues. The germline gives CDR1 SGHDT, CDR2 YYEEEE. The CDR3 loop reads CASSYRDRGYEQYF. The DNA of the CDR3 is TGTGCCAGCAGTTACCGGGACAGGGGATACGAGCAGTACTTC.

For the CDR3, the DNA is TGTGCCAGCAGGGAGGGGGGGCTCCGCGAGCAGTACTTC. This gives the protein CASREGGLREQYF. This chain uses TRBV28 with TRBJ2-7; the D gene is possibly TRBD2 (7 bases). V was cut by 6 bases and J by 6 bases, with 15 bases left in between. Looked up from germline, CDR1 is MDHEN and CDR2 is SYDVKM. The CDR3 runs to 13 residues.

The J gene is TRBJ2-7, the V gene TRBV27; 10 bases are shared with TRBD1. This CDR3 contains 15 residues. V shed 2 bases, J shed 6 bases, and the junction held 7 bases outside the gene matches. Per germline, CDR1 MNHEY and CDR2 SMNVEV (reference sequence). The CDR3 sequence: CASSLIGQGVSEQYF. CDR3 coding DNA: TGTGCCAGCAGTTTAATAGGACAGGGGGTTTCCGAGCAGTACTTC.

The rearrangement links TRBV7-3 to TRBJ2-1, with unresolved D. The germline gives CDR1 SGHTA, CDR2 FQGTGA. The CDR3 spans 14 residues. Trimming took 2 bases from V and 9 from J, leaving 14 bases between them. In DNA, the CDR3 is TGTGCCAGCAGCTTACGGAGTGGCAGCCCTGAGCAGTTCTTC. Amino acids: CASSLRSGSPEQFF.

The CDR3 bases are TGCGCCAGCAGCTTAGGACAGGGGGGGACTGAAGCTTTCTTT. Translating it yields CASSLGQGGTEAFF. The chain employs TRBV5-1 and TRBJ1-1, with TRBD1 identical over 10 bases. CDR1 is SGHRS, CDR2 YFSETQ, per germline. J was trimmed by 5 bases and V by 2 bases; bases with no gene match: 3. The CDR3 totals 14 residues.

This clone was recorded at least ten times. V and J are TRBV30 and TRBJ1-1; TRBD1 matches 10 bases. The V gene end was trimmed by 5 bases and the J gene end by 7 bases; junction bases not matched to a gene: 4. CDR3 size: 12 residues. Germline V gene data show CDR1 as GTSNPN and CDR2 as SVGIG (reference sequence). The CDR3 here is CAWGQGGLEAFF. Written as DNA, the CDR3 is TGTGCCTGGGGACAGGGGGGACTTGAAGCTTTCTTT.

The chain couples TRBV30 to TRBJ2-7, with D tentatively TRBD1 (6 bases). Trimming took off 2 bases at V and 3 bases at J, with 35 bases between the two ends. The germline CDR1 and CDR2 sequences are GTSNPN and SVGIG (reference sequence). The CDR3 is 21 amino acids. The chain's CDR3 is CAWSTEIPLGRQGSFGYEQYF. For the CDR3, the DNA is TGTGCCTGGAGTACCGAAATTCCACTCGGACGTCAGGGGTCCTTTGGCTACGAGCAGTACTTC.

This chain links TRBV5-4 with TRBJ1-3; D is unclear. This CDR3 is built from 14 residues. Looked up from germline, CDR1 is SGHNT and CDR2 is YYREEE (reference sequence). With 4 bases removed from V and 0 bases from J, the gap between germline ends came to 8 bases. The CDR3 sequence is CASSPSGSGNTIYF. Written as DNA, the CDR3 is TGTGCCAGCAGCCCGTCGGGCTCTGGAAACACCATATATTTT.

CDR3 amino acids: CSVRGSGNTIYF. The CDR3 DNA reads as TGCAGCGTTCGAGGGTCCGGAAACACCATATATTTT. V usage is TRBV29-1 and J usage is TRBJ1-3; D gene unclear. In germline, CDR1 is SQVTM, CDR2 ANQGSEA. V was pared by 5 bases and J by 4 bases, with 9 bases between. This CDR3 is built from 12 residues.